These T cell receptor beta chains were read from a single sample in a study of blood T cell repertoires in COVID-19. The repertoire was sequenced with immunoSEQ multiplex PCR; TCRdb's copy has only in-frame clones and lacks some. The sample has roughly 140,000 clones, roughly 90% seen once. Sequences were obtained from PBMCs or T cells enriched from blood (not recorded which). The receptor source for this set is a woman aged 30 to 39 with acute COVID-19. Each CDR3 is given with its conserved first and last residue. A D gene is named only where the DNA matches it firmly. Some rows have no size entry. The others give once, few or many, or a class for an expanded clone.

>NA|TRBJ1-1|TRBD1|TRBV7-9
TGTGCCAGCAGCACCAAACAGGGGGAGTCTGAAGCTTTCTTT
CASSTKQGESEAFF
>few|TRBJ1-4|NA|TRBV6-1
TGTGCCAGCAGTGAAGAATCGGGGAGGGGTGAAAAACTGTTTTTT
CASSEESGRGEKLFF
>NA|TRBJ1-2|NA|TRBV11-1
TGTGCCAGCAGCGCCACGGGGGGCGCATTTAATGGCTACACCTTC
CASSATGGAFNGYTF
>NA|TRBJ2-1|TRBD1|TRBV28
TGTGCCAGCAGGGACAGGGGAAGCTACAATGAGCAGTTCTTC
CASRDRGSYNEQFF
>NA|TRBJ2-7|TRBD2|TRBV5-4
TGTGCCAGCAGTTCGACACTAGCGGGAGGATACGAGCAGTACTTC
CASSSTLAGGYEQYF
>NA|TRBJ1-1|NA|TRBV5-1
TGCGCCAGCAGCTACTACGATTTGGACACTGAAGCTTTCTTT
CASSYYDLDTEAFF
>NA|TRBJ1-6|NA|TRBV23-1
TGCGCCAGCAGTCAATACAGAGACAGTCTTGATAATTCACCCCTCCACTTT
CASSQYRDSLDNSPLHF
>NA|TRBJ1-1|TRBD1|TRBV15
TGTGCCACCAGCAGAGGGGCGGGACAGGGGAACACTGAAGCTTTCTTT
CATSRGAGQGNTEAFF
>NA|TRBJ2-5|NA|TRBV18
TGTGCCAGCTCACCACCGCGGCAGCAAGAGACCCAGTACTTC
CASSPPRQQETQYF
>NA|TRBJ1-1|NA|TRBV7-2
TGTGCCAGCAGCTCAGTGGTGGGGCTGACTGAAGCTTTCTTT
CASSSVVGLTEAFF
>NA|TRBJ2-1|NA|TRBV6-5
TGTGCCAGCAGTTACAATAGAAATGAGCAGTTCTTC
CASSYNRNEQFF
>once|TRBJ1-2|NA|TRBV29-1
TGCAGCGTTGCCAGGGGCGCCGTTGGCTACACCTTC
CSVARGAVGYTF
>NA|TRBJ2-2|NA|TRBV7-3
TGTGCCAGCAGCTTACAGGGGCCCACGAACACCGGGGAGCTGTTTTTT
CASSLQGPTNTGELFF
>NA|TRBJ2-7|TRBD2|TRBV3-1/TRBV3-2
TGTGCTTCGGCCGGGACTAGTTCCTACGAGCAGTACTTC
CASAGTSSYEQYF
>NA|TRBJ2-5|TRBD2|TRBV27
TGTGCCAGCAGTTTTTCCCTAGCGGGAGGGGCAGAGACCCAGTACTTC
CASSFSLAGGAETQYF
>NA|TRBJ1-1|NA|TRBV27
TGTGCCAGCAGTTTAGGAGGGAGGACTGAAGCTTTCTTT
CASSLGGRTEAFF
>once|TRBJ2-7|NA|TRBV5-4
TGTGCCAGCAGCTTAGAGCAGGCCCCCTACGAGCAGTACTTC
CASSLEQAPYEQYF
>few|TRBJ2-7|NA|TRBV6-5
TGTGCCAGCAGTCCAGAGGACAGAACCTACGAGCAGTACTTC
CASSPEDRTYEQYF
>few|TRBJ2-7|TRBD2|TRBV3-1/TRBV3-2
TGTGCCAGCAGCCGGGGTCTAGCGGGAGTCTCCTCCTACGAGCAGTACTTC
CASSRGLAGVSSYEQYF
>NA|TRBJ2-1|TRBD2|TRBV9
TGTGCCAGCAGCGTAGGGTGGACTAGCGGGACGAATGAGCAGTTCTTC
CASSVGWTSGTNEQFF
>once|TRBJ1-4|NA|TRBV7-8
TGTGCCAGCAGCTTAGTCCCAGGGGCAAATGAAAAACTGTTTTTT
CASSLVPGANEKLFF
>NA|TRBJ2-7|NA|TRBV5-6
TGTGCCAGCAGCTTCGTTCGGGTAGATGGTCTCGAGCAGTACTTC
CASSFVRVDGLEQYF
>NA|TRBJ2-6|TRBD1|TRBV5-4
TGTGCCAGCGGACAGGGAAGATCGTTGGGCTCTGGGGCCAACGTCCTGACTTTC
CASGQGRSLGSGANVLTF
>NA|TRBJ1-1|TRBD1|TRBV7-9
TGTGCCAGCACCTCAGGGACAGGGGGGACTGAAGCTTTCTTT
CASTSGTGGTEAFF
>NA|TRBJ1-3|NA|TRBV30
TGTGCCTGGAGCGGACAGGGAAACACCATATATTTT
CAWSGQGNTIYF
>NA|TRBJ2-2|TRBD1|TRBV27
TGTGCCAGCAGAATTGGGACAGGGAACACCGGGGAGCTGTTTTTT
CASRIGTGNTGELFF
>NA|TRBJ1-2|NA|TRBV4-3
TGCGCCAGCAGCCAAGAACCGGGATCTCCCTCCGGCTACACCTTC
CASSQEPGSPSGYTF
>NA|TRBJ1-6|TRBD1|TRBV27
TGTGCCAGCAGTTTAATGGGACAGTTAAATTCACCCCTCCACTTT
CASSLMGQLNSPLHF
>NA|TRBJ2-7|TRBD2|TRBV7-2
TGTGCCAGCAGCACTAAGCGGGAGGCCTACGAGCAGTACTTC
CASSTKREAYEQYF
>NA|TRBJ1-1|NA|TRBV18
TGTGCCAGCTCTGTCGGGGACTCTGAAGCTTTCTTT
CASSVGDSEAFF
>NA|TRBJ2-1|TRBD2|TRBV28
TGTGCCAGCAGCCTGGGGGCGGGAGGCCTCTACAATGAGCAGTTCTTC
CASSLGAGGLYNEQFF
>NA|TRBJ2-7|NA|TRBV28
TGTGCCAGCAGTCTATATCAAGACAGCTACGAGCAGTACTTC
CASSLYQDSYEQYF
>once|TRBJ2-7|NA|TRBV5-6
TGTGCCAGCAGCTTTGTGGTTAGGGGATCCTACGAGCAGTACTTC
CASSFVVRGSYEQYF
>once|TRBJ2-1|TRBD1|TRBV7-3
TGTGCCAGCAGCTTAGACGGACAGGGAACAAACAATGAGCAGTTCTTC
CASSLDGQGTNNEQFF